This T cell receptor beta chain was captured by sequencing in a study of T cells in Graves' hyperthyroidism and ophthalmopathy. This clonotype was seen more than once but under ten times. TCR beta CDR3 regions were amplified from RNA transcripts. The study used the HTBI primer set for a first-round RT-PCR of the TCR CDR3. TCRdb called the multiplex PCR reads again in MiXCR, with one record for every CDR3 protein. The sample comprises 650,000 to 850,000 distinct CDR3 sequences, roughly a sixth of which are singletons, and approximately 15% rests with the top ten. Drawn at first hyperthyroidism diagnosis, the blood sample preceded any ophthalmopathy symptoms. The CDR3 sequence is 14 residues long. Trimming shortened V by 5 bases and J by 4 bases, and 14 bases separated the two germline ends. CDR1 is SGHTA, CDR2 FQGTGA, per germline.

What was sequenced was blood. V gene TRBV7-3 combines with J gene TRBJ1-1; weak D call: TRBD1 (5 bases). This TCR was recovered from a woman aged 50 to 65 with Graves' hyperthyroidism that later progressed to Graves' ophthalmopathy. DNA for the CDR3: TGTGCCAGCAGCCCTACGGGACCGGGCACTGAAGCTTTCTTT. Translated, it gives CASSPTGPGTEAFF.